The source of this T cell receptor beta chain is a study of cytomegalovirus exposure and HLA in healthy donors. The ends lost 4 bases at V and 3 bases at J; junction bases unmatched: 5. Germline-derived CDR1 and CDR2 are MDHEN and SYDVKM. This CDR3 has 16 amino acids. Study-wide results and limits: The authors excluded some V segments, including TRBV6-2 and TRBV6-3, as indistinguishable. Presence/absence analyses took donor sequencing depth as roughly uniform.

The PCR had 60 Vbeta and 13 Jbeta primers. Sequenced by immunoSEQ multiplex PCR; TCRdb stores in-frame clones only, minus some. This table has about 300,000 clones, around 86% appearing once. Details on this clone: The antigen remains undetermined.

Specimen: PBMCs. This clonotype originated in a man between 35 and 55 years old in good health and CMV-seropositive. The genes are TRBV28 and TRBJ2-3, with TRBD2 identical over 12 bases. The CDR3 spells CASSYATSGSTDTQYF. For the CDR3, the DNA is TGTGCCAGCAGTTATGCGACTAGCGGGAGTACAGATACGCAGTATTTT.